This note documents a single T cell receptor (beta chain) sequence. Its antigen is not identified. An end of the junction differs from the germline gene, which may be a read error. The template was RNA from unsorted bulk tissue. This non-tumor lung sample came from over 3 cm beyond the tumor edge. Germline V CDR1 and CDR2: ENHRY, SYGVKD. CDR3 length: 15 residues. These data originate in a study of tumor and adjacent non-tumor tissue in lung cancer. Turning to the study itself: Samples averaged about 4.3 million productive TCRbeta reads each. Study findings and constraints: Top 100 clones took a larger repertoire share in normal lung.

A modified ARM-PCR protocol with three rounds of nested PCR amplified TCRbeta. MiXCR, applied by TCRdb to the multiplex PCR reads, yields one record per CDR3 protein. The data show about 90,000 distinct CDR3 sequences, 75% to 85% seen once. The chain uses TRBV10-3 and TRBJ2-5; TRBD2 agrees at 14 bases. The sample taken for sequencing was distant non-tumor lung tissue. The receptor comes from a woman aged 50 to 60 with non-small cell lung cancer. CDR3 bases: TGTGCCATCATTGATTCGACTAGCGGGGGGGAGACCCAGTGCTTC. Residues: CAIIDSTSGGETQCF.